The 21 T cell receptor beta chains below all came from one sample that was sequenced in a study of shared clonotypes between healthy human individuals. The method was immunoSEQ multiplex PCR; TCRdb's version includes in-frame clones alone and lacks a portion of them. The data show 1,400,000 or so clones, roughly 98.5% seen once. Sequenced sample: naive CD4+ T cells sorted from blood. Specified subset: CD45RA+ positively selected. The receptors come from a man under 40 in good health.

This sequence joins TRBV28 and TRBJ2-7; 9 bases fit TRBD1. The CDR3 sequence is 16 residues long. Germline-derived CDR1 and CDR2 are MDHEN and SYDVKM. V lost 5 bases to trimming and J lost 3 bases; unmatched junction nucleotides: 11. The CDR3 region is CASSNKNRDRVYEQYF. DNA for the CDR3: TGTGCCAGCAGTAACAAAAACCGGGACAGGGTCTACGAGCAGTACTTC.

The chain employs TRBV2 and TRBJ1-1; D is uncertain. Germline V lookup: CDR1 SNHLY, CDR2 FYNNEI. The CDR3 covers 14 residues. V was clipped by 7 bases and J by 5 bases, with 17 bases between them. CDR3 in DNA: TGTGCCAGCAATTCCGCAGGCTTTGGTACTGAAGCTTTCTTT. This gives the protein CASNSAGFGTEAFF.

As for this clone: The sample contains more than one DNA sequence encoding this CDR3. J is TRBJ2-3 and V is TRBV5-1; D is unresolved. The CDR3 consists of 13 residues. CDR1 and CDR2 from the germline V gene are SGHRS and YFSETQ. Trimming left V 0 bases short and J 6 bases short, with 8 bases between. CDR3 sequence (DNA): TGCGCCAGCAGCTTGGGGAGTACCGATACGCAGTATTTT. It codes for CASSLGSTDTQYF.

The rearrangement links TRBV6-5 to TRBJ1-5; no clear D. The germline V and J ends were trimmed by 0 bases and 5 bases, with 11 bases remaining between them. This CDR3 region has 15 residues. CDR1 and CDR2 from the germline V gene are MNHEY and SVGAGI. For the CDR3, the DNA is TGTGCCAGCAGTTACTCTTCCCCTCCTTATCAGCCCCAGCATTTT. This codes for CASSYSSPPYQPQHF.

This chain uses TRBV7-9 with TRBJ2-5; D possibly corresponds to TRBD2 (5 bases). The CDR3 loop spans 12 amino acids. In germline, CDR1 is SEHNR, CDR2 FQNEAQ (reference sequence). Trimming removed 5 bases at V and 7 bases at J, with 11 bases between. CDR3 in amino acids: CASSPGLGTQYF. DNA for the CDR3: TGTGCCAGCAGCCCGGGGTTAGGGACCCAGTACTTC.

The V gene is TRBV28, the J gene TRBJ2-7, with 7 bases identical to TRBD1. J lost 7 bases, V lost 5 bases, and 2 bases had no gene match. The CDR3 length is 11 residues. Germline CDR1 MDHEN, CDR2 SYDVKM. The CDR3 DNA reads as TGTGCCAGCAGTGAGGACAGGGAGCAGTACTTC. As protein: CASSEDREQYF. Variable domain in full (rest from reference TRBV28 and TRBJ2-7): DVKVTQSSRYLVKRTGEKVFLECVQDMDHENMFWYRQDPGLGLRLIYFSYDVKMKEKGDIPEGYSVSREKKERFSLILESASTNQTSMYLCASSEDREQYFGPGTRLTVT.

Concerning this clone: Additional DNA sequences in this sample encode the identical CDR3. As DNA, the CDR3 is TGCGCCAGCAGCTTGGGGACAGTGAACACTGAAGCTTTCTTT. Amino acid sequence: CASSLGTVNTEAFF. The chain has TRBV5-1 and TRBJ1-1; D is possibly TRBD1 (6 bases). The CDR3 spans 14 residues. Germline loops: CDR1 SGHRS, CDR2 YFSETQ. V was shortened by 0 bases and J by 0 bases, with 6 bases between the two germline ends. Complete variable domain (other parts from reference TRBV5-1 and TRBJ1-1): KAGVTQTPRYLIKTRGQQVTLSCSPISGHRSVSWYQQTPGQGLQFLFEYFSETQRNKGNFPGRFSGRQFSNSRSEMNVSTLELGDSALYLCASSLGTVNTEAFFGQGTRLTVV.

This sequence joins TRBV7-2 and TRBJ2-1, with D unresolved. CDR3 size: 13 residues. V lost 1 base and J 3 bases, leaving 4 bases between the germline ends. The germline V gene has CDR1 SGHTA and CDR2 FQGNSA. The CDR3 nucleotides are TGTGCCAGCAGCTTAGATGTCTACAATGAGCAGTTCTTC. Encoded protein: CASSLDVYNEQFF.

This chain links TRBV7-9 with TRBJ2-2; possible D gene TRBD1, 5 bases. V was clipped by 6 bases and J by 0 bases, with 8 bases between them. The length of the CDR3 is 14 residues. CDR1 and CDR2 from the germline V gene are SEHNR and FQNEAQ (reference sequence). The CDR3, as DNA: TGTGCCAGCAGTACCAGGGCGAACACCGGGGAGCTGTTTTTT. Translating gives CASSTRANTGELFF.

The gene calls are TRBV6-1 and TRBJ2-3; possible D gene TRBD1, 6 bases. This CDR3 is built from 15 residues. The germline gives CDR1 MNHNS, CDR2 SASEGT. V gave up 6 bases and J gave up 0 bases, with 13 bases separating them. Written as DNA, the CDR3 is TGTGCCAGCAGGGAACGGACAGCGAGCACAGATACGCAGTATTTT. The encoded protein is CASRERTASTDTQYF.

Worth noting for this clone: At one boundary the junction diverges from the germline segment, which might be a read error. The gene calls are TRBV7-7 and TRBJ2-5; 7 nucleotides align to TRBD2. The CDR3 is 16 amino acids. CDR1 is SSHAT and CDR2 is FNYEAQ in the germline V gene (reference sequence). CDR3 loop: CASSLTASGIQETQYF. As DNA, the CDR3 is TGTGCTAGCAGCTTAACGGCTAGCGGAATCCAAGAGACCCAGTACTTC.

The chain employs TRBV5-1 and TRBJ2-7; 10 nucleotides agree with TRBD1. The ends lost 4 bases at V and 0 bases at J; junction bases unmatched: 16. CDR1 is SGHRS, CDR2 YFSETQ, per germline. The CDR3 sequence is 19 residues long. As DNA, the CDR3 is TGCGCCAGCAGCGGAAACAAGGGACAGGGGTTCGTCGGCTCCTACGAGCAGTACTTC. As protein: CASSGNKGQGFVGSYEQYF. Complete variable domain (other parts from reference TRBV5-1 and TRBJ2-7): KAGVTQTPRYLIKTRGQQVTLSCSPISGHRSVSWYQQTPGQGLQFLFEYFSETQRNKGNFPGRFSGRQFSNSRSEMNVSTLELGDSALYLCASSGNKGQGFVGSYEQYFGPGTRLTVT.

The rearrangement joins TRBV20-1 to TRBJ1-5, with D perhaps TRBD1 (5 bases). The CDR3 length is 11 residues. V was trimmed by 3 bases and J by 7 bases, leaving 7 bases between them. Per the germline V gene, CDR1 is DFQATT and CDR2 is SNEGSKA (reference sequence). The CDR3: CSASKGQPQHF. DNA for the CDR3: TGCAGTGCTAGTAAGGGGCAGCCCCAGCATTTT.

This chain connects TRBV7-9 to TRBJ1-4; no firm D call. Germline CDR1 is SEHNR and CDR2 is FQNEAQ (reference sequence). Between the trimmed V and J ends, which lost 0 bases and 0 bases, there was a span of 5 bases. The CDR3 consists of 15 residues. The CDR3 sequence: CASSLAVATNEKLFF. CDR3 sequence (DNA): TGTGCCAGCAGCTTAGCGGTTGCAACTAATGAAAAACTGTTTTTT.

The J gene is TRBJ1-4, the V gene TRBV5-1; 8 nucleotides align to TRBD1. Trimming removed 4 bases from V and 1 base from J; junction bases left unmatched: 3. CDR3 length equals 15 residues. CDR1 is SGHRS, CDR2 YFSETQ, per germline. DNA for the CDR3: TGCGCCAGCAGCCCACAGGGGGGAACTAATGAAAAACTGTTTTTT. Residues: CASSPQGGTNEKLFF. Together with reference TRBV5-1 and TRBJ1-4, the CDR3 gives the full variable domain: KAGVTQTPRYLIKTRGQQVTLSCSPISGHRSVSWYQQTPGQGLQFLFEYFSETQRNKGNFPGRFSGRQFSNSRSEMNVSTLELGDSALYLCASSPQGGTNEKLFFGSGTQLSVL.

The chain's CDR3 is CASSPISWGQETQYF. CDR3 DNA: TGTGCCAGCTCACCAATTTCTTGGGGCCAAGAGACCCAGTACTTC. The chain is built from TRBV18 and TRBJ2-5; D remains unclear. Germline CDR1 reads KGHSH; CDR2 reads LQKENI. This CDR3 spans 15 amino acids. V lost 2 bases and J lost 1, with 11 bases in between.

The chain uses TRBV29-1 and TRBJ2-7, with D perhaps assigned TRBD1 or TRBD2 (5 bases each). V lost 4 bases and J lost 3, with 16 bases in between. Germline V gives CDR1 SQVTM, CDR2 ANQGSEA. This CDR3 spans 14 amino acids. The CDR3: CSVGGLGVNYEQYF. The CDR3 nucleotides read TGCAGCGTTGGAGGACTGGGGGTAAACTACGAGCAGTACTTC.

Note on this clone: At one boundary the junction diverges from the germline segment, which might be a read error. The chain employs TRBV7-7 and TRBJ2-7; a weak D match, TRBD1 (5 bases). Per the germline V gene, CDR1 is SSHAT and CDR2 is FNYEAQ (reference sequence). This CDR3 region has 15 residues. CDR3 nucleotide sequence: TGTGCTAGCAGCCCCGCCGCAGGGTCCTCCTACGAGCAGTACTTC. The encoded protein is CASSPAAGSSYEQYF.

This clone was detected only once. The V gene is TRBV29-1, the J gene TRBJ1-4; D not resolved. V lost 5 bases and J lost 3, with 7 bases in between. The CDR3 extends over 12 amino acids. The germline V gene encodes CDR1 SQVTM and CDR2 ANQGSEA. The CDR3 is CSVSESNEKLFF. CDR3 in DNA: TGCAGCGTTTCGGAATCTAATGAAAAACTGTTTTTT.

The chain recombines TRBV28 with TRBJ2-5, with 13 nucleotides matching TRBD2. Per germline, CDR1 MDHEN and CDR2 SYDVKM. The trim removed 9 bases at V and 4 bases at J, leaving 5 bases unmatched. The CDR3 is made up of 14 amino acids. The CDR3, as DNA: TGTGCCAGTACTAGCGGGAGGGCCTTAGAGACCCAGTACTTC. Its protein product is CASTSGRALETQYF.

As concerns this clone: The junction departs from germline at one end; a sequencing error may be responsible. The chain recombines TRBV29-1 with TRBJ2-3, with 11 bases fitting TRBD2. The CDR3 extends over 15 amino acids. The germline CDR1 and CDR2 sequences are SQVTM and ANQGSEA. The DNA for the CDR3 is TGCAGCGCTGAAATACTAGCGGGAGTTACAGATACGCAGTATTTT. The encoded protein is CSAEILAGVTDTQYF.